The 6 T cell receptor beta chains below were found in one sample sequenced in a study of CD8 T cells in ankylosing spondylitis. TCRdb itself ran the 5' RACE reads through MiXCR, one entry per CDR3 protein. The profile shows about 160,000 distinct CDR3 sequences, around 42% of them singletons. The sequenced sample consisted of synovial fluid, either unsorted or a sorted T cell fraction (not recorded which). The source of these receptors is a male donor with ankylosing spondylitis.

This clonotype occurred a few times. The V call is TRBV4-1, the J call TRBJ2-7; D is ambiguous. V lost 0 bases, J lost 5 bases, and 23 bases lay in between. Germline V lookup: CDR1 MGHRA, CDR2 YSYEKL. This CDR3 is built from 18 residues. DNA of the CDR3: TGCGCCAGCAGCCAAGATTGGTCCTTTCCCACTGTAAGGAACGAGCAGTACTTC. The encoded protein is CASSQDWSFPTVRNEQYF.

This clonotype was seen more than once but under ten times. V usage is TRBV7-8 and J usage is TRBJ1-2; D ambiguous. The CDR3 has 16 amino acids. CDR1 is SGHVS and CDR2 is FQNEAQ in the germline V gene. The V end lost 5 bases, the J end lost 4 bases, and 20 bases lay between the germline ends. CDR3 region: CASSRGMDEPTYGYTF. The CDR3 DNA reads TGTGCCAGCAGCAGAGGAATGGACGAGCCAACCTATGGCTACACCTTC.

The chain has TRBV5-1 and TRBJ2-5; D is possibly TRBD2 (5 bases). The CDR3 has 17 amino acids. The germline V gene encodes CDR1 SGHRS and CDR2 YFSETQ. The V gene lost 0 bases and the J gene lost 0 bases, with 15 bases spanning the gap. The CDR3 DNA sequence: TGCGCCAGCAGCTTGGCCCCGGGGAAGGGAAACCAAGAGACCCAGTACTTC. Its translation is CASSLAPGKGNQETQYF.

This rearrangement joins TRBV7-9 to TRBJ2-7; D unresolved. This CDR3 comprises 12 residues. Trimming removed 2 bases from V and 1 base from J, with 3 bases in between. CDR1 and CDR2 from the germline V gene are SEHNR and FQNEAQ (reference sequence). CDR3 nucleotide sequence: TGTGCCAGCAGCTTATCGTCCTACGAGCAGTACTTC. Translating it yields CASSLSSYEQYF.

The V gene is TRBV5-1, the J gene TRBJ1-5; 10 nucleotides line up with TRBD1. The CDR3 contains 16 residues. Germline V gene sequence: CDR1 SGHRS, CDR2 YFSETQ. V lost 5 bases to trimming and J lost 1 base; unmatched junction nucleotides: 6. CDR3 bases: TGCGCCAGCAGGGGCACGGACAGGGGGAGCAATCAGCCCCAGCATTTT. Its translation is CASRGTDRGSNQPQHF.

The chain recombines TRBV2 with TRBJ2-1; 7 bases align to TRBD2. Germline lookup yields CDR1 SNHLY and CDR2 FYNNEI. V gave up 6 bases and J gave up 1 base; unmatched junction bases: 9. This CDR3 comprises 16 residues. CDR3 nucleotide sequence: TGTGCCAGCAGAACCAGACTAGCCGTGTCCTACAATGAGCAGTTCTTC. Translation gives CASRTRLAVSYNEQFF.